The T cell receptor (beta chain) described here comes from a study of regulatory T cells in long-lasting Graves disease. Both iRepertoire HTBI primers and Arm-PCR of CDR3 regions were used to build the TCR beta libraries. TCRdb re-called the multiplex PCR reads with MiXCR, one entry per CDR3 protein. The table includes about 660,000 distinct CDR3 sequences, about 32% detected once. General observations from the study: Because few samples were included, accuracy may have been lower.

This CDR3 is built from 14 residues. The germline V and J ends were trimmed by 1 base and 7 bases, with 14 bases remaining between them. Germline-derived CDR1 and CDR2 are SGHRS and YFSETQ. As for this clonotype: No antigen is known for it.

Documented time point: persistent/refractory GD, antithyroid drugs over 5 years with positive TRAb. PBMC RNA served as the TCR library source. The sequence was collected from a female donor with Graves disease. The sequenced sample was peripheral blood mononuclear cells (PBMCs), obtained when the disease was refractory, from a patient treated with antithyroid drugs. The rearrangement joins TRBV5-1 to TRBJ1-1; D may be TRBD1 (6 bases). For the CDR3, the DNA is TGCGCCAGCAGCTTGCGTTTGGGGGCCGGTGAAGCTTTCTTT. Translated: CASSLRLGAGEAFF.